This T cell receptor beta chain was sequenced in a study of T cell repertoires in cytomegalovirus infection. MiXCR, run by TCRdb on the reads, gives a single entry per CDR3 protein. The profile shows hundreds of thousands of distinct CDR3 sequences, 30% to 35% of them singletons. With regard to this clonotype: Its antigen is undetermined.

The germline gives CDR1 MGHDK, CDR2 SYGVNS. This CDR3 region has 12 residues. V was trimmed by 1 base and J by 6 bases, leaving 3 bases between them. The rearrangement joins TRBV25-1 to TRBJ1-4; no clear D gene. Sequenced material: cultured CD8+ T cells from PBMCs, taken from culture after CMV antigen stimulation. This sequence was found in a human donor in good health (CMV status not recorded). Some clones in this sample may be carry-over from other donors' samples. CDR3 residues: CASSEWDEKLFF. The CDR3 DNA follows: TGTGCCAGCAGTGAATGGGATGAAAAACTGTTTTTT.